This T cell receptor beta chain came from a study of cytomegalovirus exposure and HLA in healthy donors. V trimming: 0 bases; J trimming: 4 bases; junction bases outside the gene matches: 3. The CDR3 has 14 residues. Per germline, CDR1 SGDLS and CDR2 YYNGEE. PCR involved 60 Vbeta and 13 Jbeta primers. Assay: immunoSEQ multiplex PCR; the TCRdb copy retains only in-frame clones and omits some. This sample has approximately 150,000 clones, with about 72% found just once. J is TRBJ2-7 and V is TRBV9, with 8 bases lining up with TRBD1. The receptor was isolated from a man aged 55 to 70 in good health and CMV-seronegative. What was sequenced was PBMCs. The CDR3: CASSVDQGAYEQYF. In nucleotides, the CDR3 is TGTGCCAGCAGCGTAGATCAGGGGGCTTACGAGCAGTACTTC.